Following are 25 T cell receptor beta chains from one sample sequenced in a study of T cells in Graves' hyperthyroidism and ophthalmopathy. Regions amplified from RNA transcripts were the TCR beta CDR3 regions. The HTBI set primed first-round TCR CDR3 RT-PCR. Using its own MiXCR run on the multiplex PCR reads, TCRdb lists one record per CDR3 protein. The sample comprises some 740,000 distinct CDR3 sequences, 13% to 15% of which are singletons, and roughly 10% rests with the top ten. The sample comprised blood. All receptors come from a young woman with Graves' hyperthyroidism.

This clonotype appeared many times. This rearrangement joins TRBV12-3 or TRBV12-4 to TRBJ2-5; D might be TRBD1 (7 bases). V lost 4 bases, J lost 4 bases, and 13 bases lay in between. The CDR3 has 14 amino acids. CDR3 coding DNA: TGTGCCAGCAGTTCCAGGAGGGGGCGAGAGACCCAGTACTTC. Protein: CASSSRRGRETQYF.

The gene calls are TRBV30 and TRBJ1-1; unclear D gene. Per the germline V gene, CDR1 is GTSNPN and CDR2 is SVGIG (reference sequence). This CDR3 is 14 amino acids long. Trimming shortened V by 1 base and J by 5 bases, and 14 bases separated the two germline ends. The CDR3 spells CAWSGDRRWTEAFF. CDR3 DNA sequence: TGTGCCTGGAGTGGGGATCGACGGTGGACTGAAGCTTTCTTT.

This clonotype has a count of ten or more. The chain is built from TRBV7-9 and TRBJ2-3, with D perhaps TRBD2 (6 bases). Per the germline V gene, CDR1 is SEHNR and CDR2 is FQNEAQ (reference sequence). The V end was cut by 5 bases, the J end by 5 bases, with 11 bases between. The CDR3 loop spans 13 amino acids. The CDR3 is CASSGRRGDTQYF. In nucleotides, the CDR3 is TGTGCCAGCAGCGGGAGGCGGGGAGATACGCAGTATTTT.

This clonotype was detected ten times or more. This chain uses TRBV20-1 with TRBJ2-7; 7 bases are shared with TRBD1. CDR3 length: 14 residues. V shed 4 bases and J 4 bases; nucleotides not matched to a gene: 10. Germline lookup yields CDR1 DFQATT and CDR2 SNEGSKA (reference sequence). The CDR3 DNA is TGCAGTGCTACCAAGGACAGGCGAAGGTACGAGCAGTACTTC. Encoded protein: CSATKDRRRYEQYF.

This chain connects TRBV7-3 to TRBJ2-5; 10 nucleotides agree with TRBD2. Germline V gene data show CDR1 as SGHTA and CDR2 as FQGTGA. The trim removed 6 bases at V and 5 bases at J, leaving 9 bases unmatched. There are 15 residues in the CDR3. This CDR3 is CASSKAGGPLETQYF. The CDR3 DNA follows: TGTGCCAGCAGTAAAGCGGGAGGGCCCTTGGAGACCCAGTACTTC. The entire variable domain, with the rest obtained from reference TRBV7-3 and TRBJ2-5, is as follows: GAGVSQTPSNKVTEKGKYVELRCDPISGHTALYWYRQSLGQGPEFLIYFQGTGAADDSGLPNDRFFAVRPEGSVSTLKIQRTERGDSAVYLCASSKAGGPLETQYFGPGTRLLVL.

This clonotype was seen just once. Here the CDR3 DNA reads TGTGCCAGCAGTTACCTCGGGAGGGCCGGGGAGCTGTTTTTT. Translating gives CASSYLGRAGELFF. The chain joins TRBV6-2 or TRBV6-3 to TRBJ2-2, with 8 bases matching TRBD2. Germline V lookup: CDR1 MNHEY, CDR2 SVGEGT. V dropped 2 bases and J dropped 6; count of bases not matched to a gene: 2. This CDR3 has 14 amino acids.

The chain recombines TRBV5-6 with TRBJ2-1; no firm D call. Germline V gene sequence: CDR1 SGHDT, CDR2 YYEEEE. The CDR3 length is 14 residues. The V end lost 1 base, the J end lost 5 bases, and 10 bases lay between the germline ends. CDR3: CASSLSLLNNEQFF. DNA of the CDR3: TGTGCCAGCAGCTTGAGTCTCCTAAACAATGAGCAGTTCTTC.

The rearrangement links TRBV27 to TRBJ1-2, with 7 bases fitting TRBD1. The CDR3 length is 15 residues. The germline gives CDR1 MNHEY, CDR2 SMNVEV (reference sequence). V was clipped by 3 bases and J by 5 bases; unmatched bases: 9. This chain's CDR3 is CASSFAGTDEYGYTF. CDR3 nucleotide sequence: TGTGCCAGCAGTTTCGCCGGGACAGACGAATATGGCTACACCTTC.

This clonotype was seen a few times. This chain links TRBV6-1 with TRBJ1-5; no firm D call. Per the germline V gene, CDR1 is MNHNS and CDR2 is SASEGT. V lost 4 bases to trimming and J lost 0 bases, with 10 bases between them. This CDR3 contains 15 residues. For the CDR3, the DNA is TGTGCCAGCAGTGTAGGTGTGTATAGCAATCAGCCCCAGCATTTT. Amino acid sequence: CASSVGVYSNQPQHF.

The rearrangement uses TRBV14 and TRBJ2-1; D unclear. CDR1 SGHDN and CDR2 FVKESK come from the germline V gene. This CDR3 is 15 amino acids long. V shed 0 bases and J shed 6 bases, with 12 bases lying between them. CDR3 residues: CASSQDRLMGNEQFF. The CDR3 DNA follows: TGTGCCAGCAGCCAAGACCGTCTCATGGGCAATGAGCAGTTCTTC. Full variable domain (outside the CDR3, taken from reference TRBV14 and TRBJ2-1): EAGVTQFPSHSVIEKGQTVTLRCDPISGHDNLYWYRRVMGKEIKFLLHFVKESKQDESGMPNNRFLAERTGGTYSTLKVQPAELEDSGVYFCASSQDRLMGNEQFFGPGTRLTVL.

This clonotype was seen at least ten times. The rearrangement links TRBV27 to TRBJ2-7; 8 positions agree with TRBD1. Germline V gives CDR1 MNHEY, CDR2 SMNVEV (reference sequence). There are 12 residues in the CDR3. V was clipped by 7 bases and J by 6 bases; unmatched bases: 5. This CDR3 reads CASTDRAGEQYF. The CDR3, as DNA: TGTGCCAGCACGGACAGGGCAGGCGAGCAGTACTTC.

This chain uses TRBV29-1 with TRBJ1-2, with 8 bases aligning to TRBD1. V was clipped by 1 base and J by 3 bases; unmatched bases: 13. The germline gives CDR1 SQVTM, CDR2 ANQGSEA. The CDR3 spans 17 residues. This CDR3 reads CSVEVRVQGAQDYGYTF. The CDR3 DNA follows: TGCAGCGTTGAAGTGAGAGTCCAGGGGGCGCAGGACTATGGCTACACCTTC.

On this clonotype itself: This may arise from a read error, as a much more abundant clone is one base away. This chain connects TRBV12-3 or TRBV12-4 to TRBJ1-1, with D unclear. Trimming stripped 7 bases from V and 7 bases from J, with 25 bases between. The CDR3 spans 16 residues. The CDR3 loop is CASTITTSAGRIEAFF. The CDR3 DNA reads TGTGCCAGCACTATTACGACGAGTGCGGGCCGGATTGAAGCTTTCTTT.

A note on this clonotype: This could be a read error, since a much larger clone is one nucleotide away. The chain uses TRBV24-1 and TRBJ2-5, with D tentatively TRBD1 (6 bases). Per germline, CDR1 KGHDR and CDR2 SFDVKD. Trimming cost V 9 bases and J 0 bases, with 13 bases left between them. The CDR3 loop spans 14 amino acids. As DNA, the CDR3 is TGTGCCACCCAGGGGTGGCCGTACCAAGAGACCCAGTACTTC. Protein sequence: CATQGWPYQETQYF.

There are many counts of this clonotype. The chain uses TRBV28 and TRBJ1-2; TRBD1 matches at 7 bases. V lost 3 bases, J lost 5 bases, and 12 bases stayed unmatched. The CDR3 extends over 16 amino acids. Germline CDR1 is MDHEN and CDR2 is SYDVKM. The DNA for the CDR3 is TGTGCCAGCAGTTTCCCCTTAGGGCAGGGGGAGTATGGCTACACCTTC. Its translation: CASSFPLGQGEYGYTF.

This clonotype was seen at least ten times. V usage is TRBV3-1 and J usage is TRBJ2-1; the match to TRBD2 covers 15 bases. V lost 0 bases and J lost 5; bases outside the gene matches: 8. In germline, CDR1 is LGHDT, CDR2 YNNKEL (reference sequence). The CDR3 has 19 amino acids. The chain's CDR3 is CASSQELMRTSGRDNEQFF. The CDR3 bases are TGTGCCAGCAGCCAAGAATTAATGAGGACTAGCGGGAGGGACAATGAGCAGTTCTTC.

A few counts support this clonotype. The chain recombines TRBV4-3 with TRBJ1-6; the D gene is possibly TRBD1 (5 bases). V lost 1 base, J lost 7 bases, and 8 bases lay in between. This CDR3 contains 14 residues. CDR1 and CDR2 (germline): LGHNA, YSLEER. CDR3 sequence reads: CASSQGTQNSPLHF. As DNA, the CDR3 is TGCGCCAGCAGCCAAGGGACACAGAATTCACCCCTCCACTTT.

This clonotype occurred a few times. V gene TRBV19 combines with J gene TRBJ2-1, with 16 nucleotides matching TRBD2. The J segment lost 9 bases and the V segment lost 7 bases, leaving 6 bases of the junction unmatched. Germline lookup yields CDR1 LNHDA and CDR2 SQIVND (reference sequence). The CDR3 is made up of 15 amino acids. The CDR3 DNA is TGTGCCAGTATTCAGGGGACTAGCGGGAGGGGTGAGCAGTTCTTC. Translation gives CASIQGTSGRGEQFF.

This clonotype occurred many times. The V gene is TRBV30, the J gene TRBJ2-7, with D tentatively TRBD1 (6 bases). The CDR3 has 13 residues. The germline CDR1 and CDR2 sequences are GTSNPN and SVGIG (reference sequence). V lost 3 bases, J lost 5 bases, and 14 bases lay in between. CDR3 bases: TGTGCCTGGAGCTTCAATTACAGGGACGAGCAGTACTTC. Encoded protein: CAWSFNYRDEQYF. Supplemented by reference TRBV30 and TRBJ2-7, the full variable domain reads SQTIHQWPATLVQPVGSPLSLECTVEGTSNPNLYWYRQAAGRGLQLLFYSVGIGQISSEVPQNLSASRPQDRQFILSSKKLLLSDSGFYLCAWSFNYRDEQYFGPGTRLTVT.

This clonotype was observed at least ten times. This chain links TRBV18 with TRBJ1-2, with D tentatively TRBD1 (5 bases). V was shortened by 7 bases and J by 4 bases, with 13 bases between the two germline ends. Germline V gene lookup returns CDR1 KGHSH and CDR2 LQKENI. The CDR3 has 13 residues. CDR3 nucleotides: TGTGCCAGCTGCCCCGGGACGGGCTATGGCTACACCTTC. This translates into CASCPGTGYGYTF.

CDR3 region: CASSQAAAEQYF. For the CDR3, the DNA is TGTGCCAGCAGCCAAGCGGCCGCCGAGCAGTACTTC. The chain recombines TRBV14 with TRBJ2-7, with D uncertain. CDR1 is SGHDN, CDR2 FVKESK, per germline. Deletions cut 1 base from V and 6 bases from J, with 7 bases between. This CDR3 comprises 12 residues.

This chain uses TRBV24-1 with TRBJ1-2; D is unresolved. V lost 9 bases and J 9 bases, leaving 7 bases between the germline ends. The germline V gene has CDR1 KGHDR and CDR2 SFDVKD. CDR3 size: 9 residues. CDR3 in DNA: TGTGCCACCCCCAGAAGCTACACCTTC. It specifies CATPRSYTF.

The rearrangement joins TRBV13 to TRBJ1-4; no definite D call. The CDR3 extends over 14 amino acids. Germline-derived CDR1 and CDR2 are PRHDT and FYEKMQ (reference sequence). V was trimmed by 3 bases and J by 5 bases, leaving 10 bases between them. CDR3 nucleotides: TGTGCCAGCAGCTTTTGGGCCTTGAATGAAAAACTGTTTTTT. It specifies CASSFWALNEKLFF.

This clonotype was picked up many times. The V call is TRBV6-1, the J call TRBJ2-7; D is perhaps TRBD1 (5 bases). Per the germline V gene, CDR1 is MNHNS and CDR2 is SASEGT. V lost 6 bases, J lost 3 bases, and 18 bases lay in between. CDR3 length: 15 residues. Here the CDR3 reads CASRPDHRRYYEQYF. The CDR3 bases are TGTGCCAGCAGGCCCGACCACAGGCGCTACTACGAGCAGTACTTC.

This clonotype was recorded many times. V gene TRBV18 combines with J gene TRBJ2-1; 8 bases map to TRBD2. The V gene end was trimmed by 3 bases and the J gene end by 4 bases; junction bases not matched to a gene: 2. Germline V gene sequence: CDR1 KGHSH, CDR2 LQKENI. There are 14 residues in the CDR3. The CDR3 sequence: CASSPPSGYNEQFF. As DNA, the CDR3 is TGTGCCAGCTCACCTCCTAGCGGGTACAATGAGCAGTTCTTC.